This entry describes one T cell receptor beta chain. The sample belongs to a study of blood T cell repertoires in COVID-19. The CDR3 has 14 residues. Germline V gene sequence: CDR1 KGHDR, CDR2 SFDVKD. The J segment lost 7 bases and the V segment lost 9 bases, leaving 5 bases of the junction unmatched. Method: immunoSEQ multiplex PCR; TCRdb's copy keeps in-frame clones and lacks some. The sample lists some 80,000 clones, about nine tenths seen once, with 2.6% in the top ten. The sequencing sample was made of peripheral blood. The chain couples TRBV24-1 to TRBJ2-1, with 13 bases matching TRBD2. The TCR sequence derives from a man aged 45-65 years with COVID-19, enrolled during active disease. DNA for the CDR3: TGTGCCACCGGACTAGCGGGAGCGGTAAATGAGCAGTTCTTC. Its protein product is CATGLAGAVNEQFF.